These 14 T cell receptor beta chains were all obtained from the same sample, sequenced in a study of blood T cell repertoires in COVID-19. Assay: immunoSEQ multiplex PCR; the TCRdb copy retains only in-frame clones and omits some. The table includes about 150,000 clones, about four fifths detected once. The sequencing sample was made of peripheral blood. These receptors were taken from a man in his sixties with acute or convalescent COVID-19.

The chain has TRBV10-3 and TRBJ1-2, with TRBD1 identical over 7 bases. CDR1 and CDR2 (germline): ENHRY, SYGVKD. The ends lost 5 bases at V and 3 bases at J; junction bases unmatched: 3. CDR3 length: 13 residues. CDR3 coding DNA: TGTGCCATCAGTACCGGGACAGACTATGGCTACACCTTC. Translated: CAISTGTDYGYTF.

The chain uses TRBV5-1 and TRBJ2-7; TRBD1 agrees at 7 bases. The trim removed 2 bases at V and 6 bases at J, leaving 11 bases unmatched. Germline V gives CDR1 SGHRS, CDR2 YFSETQ. The CDR3 length is 15 residues. The CDR3 DNA reads as TGCGCCAGCAGCTTAGAGACACAGGGGTTAGGCGAGCAGTACTTC. It is translated as CASSLETQGLGEQYF.

The CDR3 DNA is TGTGCCAGCAGTTCTACCAGACTAGCTGGGGCCAACGTCCTGACTTTC. This sequence encodes CASSSTRLAGANVLTF. The chain uses TRBV27 and TRBJ2-6, with D possibly being TRBD2 (6 bases). Germline CDR1 MNHEY, CDR2 SMNVEV (reference sequence). Deletions cut 4 bases from V and 2 bases from J, with 12 bases between. CDR3 length equals 16 residues.

This chain connects TRBV6-5 to TRBJ1-2; 9 nucleotides match TRBD1. Germline V gene sequence: CDR1 MNHEY, CDR2 SVGAGI. The junction had 10 bases not matched to a gene; V was cut back by 6 bases and J by 5 bases. The CDR3 has 15 residues. This CDR3 is CASRKQGARGYGYTF. CDR3 coding DNA: TGTGCCAGCAGAAAACAGGGGGCGCGGGGGTATGGCTACACCTTC.

The gene calls are TRBV28 and TRBJ1-5; TRBD1 might be the D (6 bases). The V gene lost 1 base and the J gene lost 6 bases, with 16 bases spanning the gap. Germline V lookup: CDR1 MDHEN, CDR2 SYDVKM. The CDR3 spans 16 residues. The CDR3 spells CASSLSGRGVGQPQHF. For the CDR3, the DNA is TGTGCCAGCAGTTTATCCGGCAGGGGAGTGGGTCAGCCCCAGCATTTT.

This clone appeared a few times. This chain joins TRBV3-1 (or the pseudogene TRBV3-2) and TRBJ1-2; TRBD1 is a possible D gene (6 bases). CDR3 size: 14 residues. V lost 6 bases, J lost 7 bases, and 18 bases lay in between. Germline V gene sequence: CDR1 LGHDT, CDR2 YNNKEL (reference sequence). CDR3: CASSKLEGRGGYTF. CDR3 nucleotides: TGTGCCAGCAGTAAATTAGAGGGCAGGGGTGGCTACACCTTC.

The chain recombines TRBV15 with TRBJ1-3, with a possible D match to TRBD1 (6 bases). The V and J ends lost 6 bases and 2 bases respectively, with 8 bases between them. Germline V lookup: CDR1 LNHNV, CDR2 YYDKDF (reference sequence). The CDR3 runs 13 residues. As DNA, the CDR3 is TGTGCCACCAGGGACAGTGCTGGAAACACCATATATTTT. As protein: CATRDSAGNTIYF.

The chain recombines TRBV3-1 (or the pseudogene TRBV3-2) with TRBJ2-7, with 7 bases matching TRBD2. Germline V gene data show CDR1 as LGHDT and CDR2 as YNNKEL (reference sequence). The CDR3 extends over 15 amino acids. J lost 8 bases, V lost 0 bases, and 10 bases had no gene match. The DNA of the CDR3 is TGTGCCAGCAGCCAAGAGGTTGGCGGGGGTGTGAAGCAGTACTTC. Amino acid sequence: CASSQEVGGGVKQYF.

V usage is TRBV27 and J usage is TRBJ1-2; D call uncertain. CDR1 MNHEY and CDR2 SMNVEV come from the germline V gene (reference sequence). V gave up 0 bases and J gave up 0 bases, with 8 bases separating them. The CDR3 is 15 residues long. This chain's CDR3 is CASSLSGGTNYGYTF. The CDR3 DNA reads as TGTGCCAGCAGTTTATCAGGAGGGACTAACTATGGCTACACCTTC.

The rearrangement links TRBV11-2 to TRBJ1-3; D gene uncertain. Germline CDR1 and CDR2: SGHAT and FQNNGV. Trimming took off 3 bases at V and 0 bases at J, with 15 bases between the two ends. The CDR3 loop spans 17 amino acids. CDR3 in DNA: TGTGCCAGCAGCTTCAGTTCAGTCAGAAACTCTGGAAACACCATATATTTT. The encoded protein is CASSFSSVRNSGNTIYF.

This clone was counted a few times. V gene TRBV19 combines with J gene TRBJ1-1, with no clear D. This CDR3 is built from 13 residues. Germline CDR1 LNHDA, CDR2 SQIVND (reference sequence). The V gene lost 2 bases and the J gene lost 8 bases, with 12 bases spanning the gap. The CDR3 protein is CASSITSVPEAFF. The CDR3 region has the DNA TGTGCCAGTAGTATAACGTCAGTGCCCGAAGCTTTCTTT.

The rearrangement links TRBV10-3 to TRBJ2-3; 11 nucleotides line up with TRBD2. The germline gives CDR1 ENHRY, CDR2 SYGVKD. The J segment lost 3 bases and the V segment lost 6 bases, leaving 5 bases of the junction unmatched. CDR3 length equals 15 residues. CDR3 DNA sequence: TGTGCCATCAGACTAGCGGGAGATAAGACAGATACGCAGTATTTT. Translation: CAIRLAGDKTDTQYF.

The chain combines TRBV7-2 with TRBJ1-1; the D is unclear. V lost 8 bases and J 3 bases, leaving 16 bases between the germline ends. Germline V gives CDR1 SGHTA, CDR2 FQGNSA. This CDR3 comprises 14 residues. The CDR3 reads CASRSQALYTEAFF. CDR3 coding DNA: TGTGCCAGCCGCTCTCAGGCCCTATACACTGAAGCTTTCTTT.

J is TRBJ1-2 and V is TRBV6-1; D gene uncertain. The CDR3 length is 15 residues. Trimming took off 3 bases at V and 0 bases at J, with 11 bases between the two ends. Germline V gives CDR1 MNHNS, CDR2 SASEGT. This CDR3 reads CASSETRGTNYGYTF. CDR3 DNA: TGTGCCAGCAGTGAGACCCGCGGAACTAACTATGGCTACACCTTC.